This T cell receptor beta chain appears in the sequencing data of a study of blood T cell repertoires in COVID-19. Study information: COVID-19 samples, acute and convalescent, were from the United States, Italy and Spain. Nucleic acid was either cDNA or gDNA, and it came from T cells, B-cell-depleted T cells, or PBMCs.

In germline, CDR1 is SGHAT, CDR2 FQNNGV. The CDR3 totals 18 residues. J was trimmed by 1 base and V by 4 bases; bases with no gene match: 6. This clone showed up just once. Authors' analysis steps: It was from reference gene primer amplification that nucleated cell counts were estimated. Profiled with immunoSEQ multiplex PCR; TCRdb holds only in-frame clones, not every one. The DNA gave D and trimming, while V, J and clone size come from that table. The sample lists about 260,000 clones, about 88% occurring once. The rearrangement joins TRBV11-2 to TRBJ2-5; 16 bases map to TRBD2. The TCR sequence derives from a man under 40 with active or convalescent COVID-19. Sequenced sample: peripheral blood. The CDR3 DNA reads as TGTGCCAGCAGCTCGGGACTAGCGGGGGGGCCCTTCCAAGAGACCCAGTACTTC. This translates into CASSSGLAGGPFQETQYF. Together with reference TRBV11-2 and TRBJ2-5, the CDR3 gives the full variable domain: EAGVAQSPRYKIIEKRQSVAFWCNPISGHATLYWYQQILGQGPKLLIQFQNNGVVDDSQLPKDRFSAERLKGVDSTLKIQPAKLEDSAVYLCASSSGLAGGPFQETQYFGPGTRLLVL.